The clone carrying this T cell receptor (beta chain) was observed many times. Amplified TCR beta CDR3 regions came from RNA transcripts. When the TCR CDR3 underwent first-round RT-PCR, the HTBI primer set was used. TCRdb analysed the multiplex PCR reads with MiXCR anew, one entry per CDR3 protein. Of 300,000 to 400,000 distinct CDR3 sequences listed, approximately 18% are singletons. These data belong to a study of T cells in Graves' hyperthyroidism and ophthalmopathy. No progression to ophthalmopathy during 18 months of follow-up defined stable disease. Patients aged 18 to 65 had newly diagnosed hyperthyroidism that had lasted under 2 months. It was approximately 9.4 ml of fresh peripheral blood that supplied the PBMCs. The CDR3 is 15 amino acids. Per germline, CDR1 MGHRA and CDR2 YSYEKL. V gave up 0 bases and J gave up 2 bases, with 10 bases separating them.

The material sequenced was blood. This TCR came from a woman between 50 and 59 years old with Graves' hyperthyroidism. The V call is TRBV4-1, the J call TRBJ1-1; D ambiguous. CDR3 loop: CASSQEVGLNTEAFF. The DNA of the CDR3 is TGCGCCAGCAGCCAAGAAGTGGGGTTAAACACTGAAGCTTTCTTT.